This TCR beta chain was identified in a study of CD8 T cells in Susac syndrome. In the study overall: At the time of blood draw, patients with Susac syndrome were therapy-naive, receiving corticosteroids, or receiving intravenous immunoglobulin alone.

The RNA, roughly 0.5 to 1 ug, was put through reverse transcription using random hexamers. TCRdb reprocessed the immunoSEQ multiplex PCR reads via MiXCR and lists one record per CDR3 protein. This repertoire shows about 150,000 distinct CDR3 sequences, about 94% found once; its top ten account for over 0.065%. Per germline, CDR1 SGHRS and CDR2 YFSETQ. The V end lost 5 bases, the J end lost 5 bases, and 17 bases lay between the germline ends. This CDR3 has 14 amino acids. Sequencing used CD4+ T cells from PBMCs. The chain combines TRBV5-1 with TRBJ2-7, with D uncertain. The source of this sequence is a human donor with Susac syndrome. This CDR3 is CASSHWRGLNEQYF. The CDR3 DNA reads TGCGCCAGCAGTCATTGGCGAGGATTAAACGAGCAGTACTTC.